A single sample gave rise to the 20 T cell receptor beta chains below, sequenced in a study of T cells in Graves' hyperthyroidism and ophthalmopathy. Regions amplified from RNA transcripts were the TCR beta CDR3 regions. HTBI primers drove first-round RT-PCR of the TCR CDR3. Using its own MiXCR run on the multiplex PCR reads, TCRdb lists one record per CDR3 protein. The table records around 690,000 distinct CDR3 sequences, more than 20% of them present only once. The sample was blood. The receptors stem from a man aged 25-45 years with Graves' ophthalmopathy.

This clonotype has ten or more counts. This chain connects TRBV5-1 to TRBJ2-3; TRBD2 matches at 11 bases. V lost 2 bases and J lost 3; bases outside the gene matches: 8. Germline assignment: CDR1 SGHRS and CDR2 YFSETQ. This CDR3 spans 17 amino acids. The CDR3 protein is CASSFPTSGVVTDTQYF. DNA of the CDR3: TGCGCCAGCAGCTTTCCGACTAGCGGGGTGGTGACAGATACGCAGTATTTT.

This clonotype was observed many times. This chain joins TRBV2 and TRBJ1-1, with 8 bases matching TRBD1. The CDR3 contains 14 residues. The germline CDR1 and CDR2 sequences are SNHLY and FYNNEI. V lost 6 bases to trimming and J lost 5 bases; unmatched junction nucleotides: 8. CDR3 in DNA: TGTGCCAGCAGCGGGACAGGAGGGGGGACTGAAGCTTTCTTT. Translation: CASSGTGGGTEAFF. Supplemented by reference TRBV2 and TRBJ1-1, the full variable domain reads EPEVTQTPSHQVTQMGQEVILRCVPISNHLYFYWYRQILGQKVEFLVSFYNNEISEKSEIFDDQFSVERPDGSNFTLKIRSTKLEDSAMYFCASSGTGGGTEAFFGQGTRLTVV.

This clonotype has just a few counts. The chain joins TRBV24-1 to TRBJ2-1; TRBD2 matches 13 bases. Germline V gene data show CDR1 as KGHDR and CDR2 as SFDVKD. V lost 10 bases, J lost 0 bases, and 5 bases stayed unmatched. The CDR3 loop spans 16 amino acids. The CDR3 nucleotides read TGTGCCACAGGGACTAGCGGGGCTAGCTCCTACAATGAGCAGTTCTTC. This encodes CATGTSGASSYNEQFF.

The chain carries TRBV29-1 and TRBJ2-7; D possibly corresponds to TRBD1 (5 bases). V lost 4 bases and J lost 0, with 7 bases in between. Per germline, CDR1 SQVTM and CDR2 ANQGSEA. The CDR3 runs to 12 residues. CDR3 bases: TGCAGCGTTGGGGGCAGCTCCTACGAGCAGTACTTC. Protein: CSVGGSSYEQYF.

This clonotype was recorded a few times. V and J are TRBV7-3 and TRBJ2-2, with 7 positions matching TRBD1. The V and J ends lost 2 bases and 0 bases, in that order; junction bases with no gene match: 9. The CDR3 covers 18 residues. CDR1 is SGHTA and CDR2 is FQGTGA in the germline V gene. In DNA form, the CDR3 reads TGTGCCAGCAGCTTAGGGTTATATGGGACAGCGAACACCGGGGAGCTGTTTTTT. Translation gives CASSLGLYGTANTGELFF. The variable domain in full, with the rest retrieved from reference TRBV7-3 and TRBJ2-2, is GAGVSQTPSNKVTEKGKYVELRCDPISGHTALYWYRQSLGQGPEFLIYFQGTGAADDSGLPNDRFFAVRPEGSVSTLKIQRTERGDSAVYLCASSLGLYGTANTGELFFGEGSRLTVL.

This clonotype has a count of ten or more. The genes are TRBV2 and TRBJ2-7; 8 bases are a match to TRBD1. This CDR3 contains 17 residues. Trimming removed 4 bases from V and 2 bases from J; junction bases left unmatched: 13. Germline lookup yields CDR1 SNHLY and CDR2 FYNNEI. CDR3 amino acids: CASSATGVFFPAYEQYF. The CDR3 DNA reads TGTGCCAGCAGTGCGACAGGGGTTTTCTTTCCCGCCTACGAGCAGTACTTC.

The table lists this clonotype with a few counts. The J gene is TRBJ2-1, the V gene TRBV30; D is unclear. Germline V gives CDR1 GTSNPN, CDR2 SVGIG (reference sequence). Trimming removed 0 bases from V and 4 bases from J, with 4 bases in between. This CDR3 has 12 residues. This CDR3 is CAWSVQYNEQFF. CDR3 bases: TGTGCCTGGAGTGTACAATACAATGAGCAGTTCTTC.

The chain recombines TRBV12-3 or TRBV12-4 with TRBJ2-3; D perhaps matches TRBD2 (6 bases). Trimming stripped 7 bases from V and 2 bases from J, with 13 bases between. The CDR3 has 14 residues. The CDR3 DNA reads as TGTGCCAGCAAGATAGCGGAGGCCACAGATACGCAGTATTTT. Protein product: CASKIAEATDTQYF.

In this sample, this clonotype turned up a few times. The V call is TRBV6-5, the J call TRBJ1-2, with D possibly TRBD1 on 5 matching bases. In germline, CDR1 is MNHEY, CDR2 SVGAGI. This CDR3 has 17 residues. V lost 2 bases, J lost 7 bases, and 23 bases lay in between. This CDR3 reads CASSYMTRGPVSSGYTF. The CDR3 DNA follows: TGTGCCAGCAGTTACATGACCCGGGGCCCGGTCTCTTCTGGCTACACCTTC.

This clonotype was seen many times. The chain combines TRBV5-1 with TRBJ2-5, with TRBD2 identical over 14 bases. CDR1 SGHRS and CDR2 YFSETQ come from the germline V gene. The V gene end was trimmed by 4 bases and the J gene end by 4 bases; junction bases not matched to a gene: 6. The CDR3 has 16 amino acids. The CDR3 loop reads CASSGGTSGSTETQYF. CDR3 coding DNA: TGCGCCAGCAGCGGAGGGACTAGCGGGAGCACAGAGACCCAGTACTTC.

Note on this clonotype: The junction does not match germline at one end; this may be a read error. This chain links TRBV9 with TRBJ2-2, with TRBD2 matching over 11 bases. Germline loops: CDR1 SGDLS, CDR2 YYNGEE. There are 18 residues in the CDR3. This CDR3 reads CASSPQTSGKRDTEELFF. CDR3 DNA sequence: TGTGCCAGCAGCCCTCAGACTAGCGGGAAGAGAGACACCGAGGAGCTGTTTTTT.

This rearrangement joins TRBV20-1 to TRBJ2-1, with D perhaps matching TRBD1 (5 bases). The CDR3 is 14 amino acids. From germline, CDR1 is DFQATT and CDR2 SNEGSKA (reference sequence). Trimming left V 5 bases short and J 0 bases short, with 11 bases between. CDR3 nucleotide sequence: TGCAGTGCTCGACAGAGCCTCTCCTACAATGAGCAGTTCTTC. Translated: CSARQSLSYNEQFF.

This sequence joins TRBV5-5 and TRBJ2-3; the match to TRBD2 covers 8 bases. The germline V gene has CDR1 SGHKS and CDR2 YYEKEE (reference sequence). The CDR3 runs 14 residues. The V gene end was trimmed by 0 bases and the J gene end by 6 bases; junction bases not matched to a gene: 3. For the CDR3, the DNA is TGTGCCAGCAGCTTGGAGGGACTAGGGGATACGCAGTATTTT. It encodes CASSLEGLGDTQYF.

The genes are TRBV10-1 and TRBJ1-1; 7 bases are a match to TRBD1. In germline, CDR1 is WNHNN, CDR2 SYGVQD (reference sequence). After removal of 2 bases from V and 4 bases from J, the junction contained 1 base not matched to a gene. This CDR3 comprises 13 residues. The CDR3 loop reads CASSEGTVTEAFF. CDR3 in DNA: TGCGCCAGCAGTGAGGGGACAGTCACTGAAGCTTTCTTT.

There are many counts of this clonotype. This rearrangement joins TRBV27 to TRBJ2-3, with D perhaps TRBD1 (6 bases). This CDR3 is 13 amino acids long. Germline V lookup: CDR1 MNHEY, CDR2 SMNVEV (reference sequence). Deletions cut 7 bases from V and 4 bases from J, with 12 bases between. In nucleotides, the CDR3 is TGTGCCAGCACAGGGGAGAGTGCAGATACGCAGTATTTT. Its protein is CASTGESADTQYF.

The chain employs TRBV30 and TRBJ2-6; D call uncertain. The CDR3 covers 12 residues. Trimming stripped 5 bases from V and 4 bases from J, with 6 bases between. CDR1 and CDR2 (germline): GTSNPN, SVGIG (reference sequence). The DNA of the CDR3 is TGTGCCTGGGAGGTGGGGGCCAACGTCCTGACTTTC. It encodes CAWEVGANVLTF. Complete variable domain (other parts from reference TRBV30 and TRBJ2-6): SQTIHQWPATLVQPVGSPLSLECTVEGTSNPNLYWYRQAAGRGLQLLFYSVGIGQISSEVPQNLSASRPQDRQFILSSKKLLLSDSGFYLCAWEVGANVLTFGAGSRLTVL.

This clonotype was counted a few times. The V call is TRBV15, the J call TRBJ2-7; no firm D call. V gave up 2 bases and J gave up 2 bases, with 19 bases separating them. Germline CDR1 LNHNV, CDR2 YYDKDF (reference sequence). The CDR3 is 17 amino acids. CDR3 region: CATSRRKPGPGPYEQYF. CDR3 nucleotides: TGTGCCACCAGCAGACGAAAACCAGGTCCAGGCCCCTACGAGCAGTACTTC.

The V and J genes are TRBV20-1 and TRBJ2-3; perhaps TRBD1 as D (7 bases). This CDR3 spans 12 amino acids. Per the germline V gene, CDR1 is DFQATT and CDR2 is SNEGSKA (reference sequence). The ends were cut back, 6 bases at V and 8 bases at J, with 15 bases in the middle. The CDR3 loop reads CSAYGTAGTQYF. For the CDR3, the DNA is TGCAGTGCCTACGGGACAGCGGGTACGCAGTATTTT.

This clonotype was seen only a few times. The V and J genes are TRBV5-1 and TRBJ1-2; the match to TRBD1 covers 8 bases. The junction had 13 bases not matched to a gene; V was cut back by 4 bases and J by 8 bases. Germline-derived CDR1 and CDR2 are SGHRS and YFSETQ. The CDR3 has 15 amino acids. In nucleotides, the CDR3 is TGCGCCAGCAGCGGAGCATTTCAACAGGGGGGGGGCTACACCTTC. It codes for CASSGAFQQGGGYTF.

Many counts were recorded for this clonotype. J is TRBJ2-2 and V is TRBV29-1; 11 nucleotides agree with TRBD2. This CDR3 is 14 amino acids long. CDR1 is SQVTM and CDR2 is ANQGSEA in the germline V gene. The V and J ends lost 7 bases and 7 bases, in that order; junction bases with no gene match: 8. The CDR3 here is CSATSGSRDGELFF. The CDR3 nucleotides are TGCAGCGCCACTAGCGGGAGTAGGGACGGGGAGCTGTTTTTT.